The clone carrying this T cell receptor (beta chain) has a handful of counts. The record originates from a study of blood T cell repertoires in COVID-19. Study as a whole: The United States, Italy and Spain were the sources of the acute and convalescent COVID-19 samples. PBMCs, B-cell-depleted T cells, or T cells provided the cDNA or gDNA that made up the material.

Under the authors' procedure: Estimation of nucleated cell counts relied on the amplification of reference gene primers. This table comes from immunoSEQ multiplex PCR, and its TCRdb copy is limited to in-frame clones, with some not included. The DNA gave D and trimming, while V, J and clone size come from that table. This sample carries some 48,000 clones, roughly 90% of them seen once, and the ten largest clones take 2.2%. The sequenced sample was peripheral blood. The TCR comes from a human donor in a cohort sampled during active COVID-19.

The CDR3 DNA reads TGTGCCACCAGCAGCCTGGACAGGGTCCCCCAAGAGACCCAGTACTTC. Translation gives CATSSLDRVPQETQYF. The rearrangement joins TRBV15 to TRBJ2-5, with 8 bases identical to TRBD1. Germline-derived CDR1 and CDR2 are LNHNV and YYDKDF (reference sequence). V shed 3 bases, J shed 1 base, and the junction held 7 bases outside the gene matches. The CDR3 spans 16 residues.